A selection of T cell receptor beta chains follows, all from one sample in a study of early T cells in non-severe SARS-CoV-2 infection. In TCRdb, the 5' RACE reads were re-called with MiXCR into one record per CDR3 protein. The sample lists about 61,000 distinct CDR3 sequences, under 14% occurring once. The sample consisted of whole blood. These receptors all come from an adult who was a healthcare worker with PCR-confirmed SARS-CoV-2 infection or an uninfected control (not recorded which). CDR3s include the opening cysteine and the closing phenylalanine or tryptophan. The order of the fields is D gene, clone size, J gene, V gene, CDR3 protein, CDR3 DNA. D genes are given only for firm matches. The size of a clone is reported for some rows only, either as once, few or many, or as a class for expanded clones.

NA many TRBJ2-1 TRBV12-3/TRBV12-4 CASKGGSSYNEQFF TGTGCCAGCAAGGGCGGTAGCTCCTACAATGAGCAGTTCTTC
TRBD2 many TRBJ2-3 TRBV5-1 CASSLAGNEGTDTQYF TGCGCCAGCAGTCTAGCGGGAAACGAGGGCACAGATACGCAGTATTTT
NA many TRBJ2-3 TRBV7-2 CASSLGLQRPSTDTQYF TGTGCCAGCAGCTTAGGCCTCCAGCGCCCCAGCACAGATACGCAGTATTTT
NA few TRBJ1-1 TRBV6-5 CASRNRVMNTEAFF TGTGCCAGCAGAAACAGGGTCATGAACACTGAAGCTTTCTTT
NA NA TRBJ2-1 TRBV20-1 CSATPREGASYNEQFF TGCAGTGCTACGCCTAGGGAAGGGGCATCCTACAATGAGCAGTTCTTC
TRBD1 few TRBJ2-2 TRBV29-1 CSVPGTGSRTGELFF TGCAGCGTACCCGGGACAGGGAGTCGGACCGGGGAGCTGTTTTTT
NA NA TRBJ2-7 TRBV12-3/TRBV12-4 CASSFSRSGHEQYF TGTGCCAGCAGTTTTAGCCGTTCAGGGCACGAGCAGTACTTC
TRBD1 few TRBJ2-1 TRBV12-3/TRBV12-4 CASSLGLGTGTGEQFF TGTGCCAGCAGTTTAGGGCTGGGGACAGGGACTGGTGAGCAGTTCTTC
TRBD2 NA TRBJ2-7 TRBV7-6 CASSLHPAGTYEQYF TGTGCCAGCAGCTTACACCCAGCGGGGACCTACGAGCAGTACTTC
NA NA TRBJ1-1 TRBV20-1 CSAYNKNTEAFF TGCAGTGCTTACAACAAGAACACTGAAGCTTTCTTT
NA many TRBJ2-7 TRBV6-2/TRBV6-3 CASSYGGASYEQYF TGTGCCAGCAGTTACGGGGGTGCCTCCTACGAGCAGTACTTC
NA many TRBJ2-7 TRBV2 CASSESFTAYEQYF TGTGCCAGCAGTGAAAGCTTTACTGCTTACGAGCAGTACTTC
NA many TRBJ2-7 TRBV29-1 CSARVTYEQYF TGCAGCGCCAGGGTAACCTACGAGCAGTACTTC
TRBD1 few TRBJ2-7 TRBV30 CAWSRDSPYEQYF TGTGCCTGGAGTAGGGACAGCCCCTACGAGCAGTACTTC
NA many TRBJ2-1 TRBV6-2/TRBV6-3 CASSYGWAGVNEQFF TGTGCCAGCAGTTACGGGTGGGCAGGGGTGAATGAGCAGTTCTTC
TRBD1 many TRBJ2-1 TRBV7-9 CASSSRDSGSSYNEQFF TGTGCCAGCAGCTCCCGGGACAGTGGGAGCTCCTACAATGAGCAGTTCTTC
NA NA TRBJ2-1 TRBV3-1 CASSPHLGGPDDEQFF TGTGCCAGCAGCCCCCACCTGGGAGGACCGGACGATGAGCAGTTCTTC
TRBD1 medium-sized TRBJ2-5 TRBV4-1 CASSQYRGETQYF TGCGCCAGCAGCCAGTACAGGGGGGAGACCCAGTACTTC
TRBD1 many TRBJ1-1 TRBV11-2 CASSSGQGLEAFF TGTGCCAGCAGCTCAGGACAGGGGCTTGAAGCTTTCTTT
NA many TRBJ2-1 TRBV27 CASSITQGQGEQFF TGTGCCAGCAGTATTACCCAGGGGCAGGGTGAGCAGTTCTTC
TRBD1 NA TRBJ2-7 TRBV2 CASSGDSLFEQYF TGTGCCAGCAGCGGGGACAGCCTGTTCGAGCAGTACTTC
TRBD1 few TRBJ2-7 TRBV7-9 CASSPPDGQGNSYEQYF TGTGCCAGCAGCCCTCCCGACGGACAGGGAAACTCCTACGAGCAGTACTTC
NA few TRBJ1-1 TRBV4-2 CASSQDGWDGPNTEAFF TGTGCCAGCAGCCAAGATGGGTGGGATGGCCCGAACACTGAAGCTTTCTTT
NA many TRBJ2-3 TRBV7-9 CASSYMTDPTADTQYF TGTGCCAGCAGCTACATGACGGACCCTACTGCAGATACGCAGTATTTT
TRBD2 many TRBJ2-3 TRBV15 CATSKQLADTQYF TGTGCCACCAGCAAGCAACTAGCGGATACGCAGTATTTT
TRBD1 NA TRBJ2-1 TRBV6-1 CASIKTGGEQFF TGTGCCAGCATTAAGACAGGGGGTGAGCAGTTCTTC